The clone carrying this T cell receptor beta chain was detected once. Recruited during active infection, patients (from Seattle) were subsequently followed longitudinally. Authors' analysis steps: Cell counts per sample came from amplifying reference gene primers. Some clones are missing from TCRdb's copy, which holds only in-frame ones; the method was immunoSEQ multiplex PCR. V and J calls and clone size are as listed in that table; D and trimming were resolved from the DNA. Altogether around 140,000 clones are present, around 88% being singletons, with the ten largest covering 4.3%. The sample belongs to a study of blood T cell repertoires in COVID-19. The V and J ends lost 0 bases and 7 bases respectively, with 16 bases between them. CDR1 is LGHNA and CDR2 is YSLEER in the germline V gene. The CDR3 loop spans 17 amino acids.

This sequence was found in a man aged 55 to 70 with COVID-19, enrolled during active disease. The rearrangement links TRBV4-3 to TRBJ1-6, with D uncertain. Sequencing was performed on peripheral blood. CDR3: CASSQDFTGIRNSPLHF. The CDR3 coding sequence is TGCGCCAGCAGCCAAGATTTTACGGGGATTAGGAATTCACCCCTCCACTTT.